The following is a TCR beta chain sequence with its context. Antigen specificity is unknown. Time point reported: patch test 1, 2 weeks after DPC sensitization. Treatment described: therapeutic diphenylcyclopropenone sensitization with weekly scalp DPC. This entry belongs to a study of human T cells and chemical hapten exposure. The CDR3 contains 12 residues. V shed 6 bases, J shed 7 bases, and the junction held 9 bases outside the gene matches. CDR1 is SQVTM, CDR2 ANQGSEA, per germline. Study-level results: Patch test score tracked positively with PT1 expanded TCR counts.

TCRdb passed the RACE reads through MiXCR, listing each CDR3 protein once. The sample has over 65,000 distinct CDR3 sequences, about 10% seen once. This chain uses TRBV29-1 with TRBJ2-7; 7 bases are a match to TRBD1. The clonotype was recovered from a woman aged 45-65 years with alopecia areata. Some clones in this sample may be carry-over from other donors' samples. The sample here was whole blood, taken in connection with sensitization to the hapten diphenylcyclopropenone (DPC). CDR3: CSVLRTGQEQYF. As DNA, the CDR3 is TGCAGCGTACTCCGGACAGGCCAAGAGCAGTACTTC.